This T cell receptor beta chain was retrieved from a study of persistence of HIV-infected CD4 T cells. The J segment lost 7 bases and the V segment lost 4 bases, leaving 6 bases of the junction unmatched. Per germline, CDR1 SGHTA and CDR2 FQGTGA. The CDR3 length is 13 residues. Broader study findings: Antigen-responding cells were enriched for degenerate expanded CDR3beta sequences.

Of note for this clone: What it recognizes is unknown.

The immunoSEQ assay was version 4, run in survey mode. Assay: immunoSEQ multiplex PCR; the TCRdb copy retains only in-frame clones and omits some. The table shows about 45,000 clones, with roughly nine tenths occurring only once. This nonspecific control used anti-CD3/anti-CD28 bead stimulation of CD4+ T cells. Sorting selected CD4+ T cells upregulating both CD40 ligand and CD69. Plasma HIV-1 RNA stayed below 50 copies/mL for at least 4 years. A roughly 20-hour stimulation of CD8-depleted PBMCs used anti-CD28/CD49d costimulation, CD40-blocking antibody and enfuvirtide. This specimen consisted of CD4+ T cells sorted from PBMCs after approximately 19-hour stimulation, obtained from a patient who received antiretroviral therapy. This TCR came from an adult man with HIV who was CMV-seropositive. This rearrangement joins TRBV7-3 to TRBJ2-7; 8 bases align to TRBD1. This CDR3 reads CASSWQGAGEQYF. CDR3 nucleotides: TGTGCCAGCAGCTGGCAGGGGGCAGGAGAGCAGTACTTC.